This T cell receptor (beta chain) is from a study of memory CD4+ T cells and cytomegalovirus serostatus. The method was immunoSEQ multiplex PCR; TCRdb's version includes in-frame clones alone and lacks a portion of them. The sample contains about 67,000 clones, roughly three quarters of which appear only once. V shed 0 bases and J 0 bases; nucleotides not matched to a gene: 3. The CDR3 contains 17 residues. Germline CDR1 is LGHNA and CDR2 is YNFKEQ. The sort gate was single viable CD3+CD4+CD8-CD45RO+ cells for memory CD4+ T cells. CMV serostatus came from serum IgG against pp150, pp28, p38, p52. This TCR derives from an adult in good health and CMV-seropositive. V is TRBV4-2 and J is TRBJ2-2; 8 nucleotides line up with TRBD2. Sequencing input: memory CD4+ T cells from blood. The CDR3 loop reads CASSQDGGLANTGELFF. The CDR3 DNA sequence: TGTGCCAGCAGCCAAGATGGGGGACTAGCGAACACCGGGGAGCTGTTTTTT.